These 20 T cell receptor beta chains were sequenced from one sample in a study of T-cell reconstitution after alpha-beta-depleted transplantation in children. Unique molecular identifiers tagged the TCRbeta library. TCRdb re-analysed the PCR reads in MiXCR, keeping a single row per CDR3 protein. The sample shows under 300,000 distinct CDR3 sequences, 11% of them seen only once. The input for sequencing was peripheral blood, taken 180 days after TCRalphabeta/CD19-depleted stem cell transplant. The receptors were gathered from a male patient between 2 and 10 years old who had a stem cell transplant for chronic granulomatous disease, so the T cells may come from the graft donor.

This clonotype appeared many times. The chain combines TRBV29-1 with TRBJ1-5; D is possibly TRBD1 (6 bases). This CDR3 comprises 16 residues. From germline, CDR1 is SQVTM and CDR2 ANQGSEA. Trimming left V 2 bases short and J 2 bases short, with 16 bases between. The CDR3 loop reads CSVEKHRVKGNQPQHF. DNA for the CDR3: TGCAGCGTTGAAAAGCACAGGGTAAAGGGCAATCAGCCCCAGCATTTT.

This clonotype was seen at least ten times. The rearrangement uses TRBV28 and TRBJ2-1; TRBD1 matches 7 bases. The CDR3 consists of 15 residues. CDR1 is MDHEN and CDR2 is SYDVKM in the germline V gene. After removal of 9 bases from V and 0 bases from J, the junction contained 8 bases not matched to a gene. The CDR3 reads CASGSRGSSYNEQFF. For the CDR3, the DNA is TGTGCCAGTGGGTCCAGGGGGAGCTCCTACAATGAGCAGTTCTTC.

Regarding this clonotype: Just one base apart from a much larger clone, this may be a read error. The J gene is TRBJ1-1, the V gene TRBV9, with D maybe TRBD1 (6 bases). Looked up from germline, CDR1 is SGDLS and CDR2 is YYNGEE. This CDR3 is 14 amino acids long. The CDR3 DNA reads TGTGCCAGCAGTTACAGGGTCGGGGACACTGAAGATTTCTTT. It encodes CASSYRVGDTEDFF.

This clonotype was seen repeatedly, ten times or more. This chain connects TRBV5-1 to TRBJ2-2, with no clear D. The germline CDR1 and CDR2 sequences are SGHRS and YFSETQ. The CDR3 covers 13 residues. V was pared by 0 bases and J by 3 bases, with 3 bases between. The CDR3 sequence: CASSLDDTGELFF. CDR3 nucleotides: TGCGCCAGCAGCTTGGACGACACCGGGGAGCTGTTTTTT.

This clonotype was seen ten or more times. V is TRBV18 and J is TRBJ2-6; possibly TRBD1 for D (5 bases). The CDR3 is made up of 16 amino acids. In germline, CDR1 is KGHSH, CDR2 LQKENI. The ends were cut back, 4 bases at V and 0 bases at J, with 10 bases in the middle. The CDR3 sequence is CASSRRQSSGANVLTF. The CDR3 nucleotides are TGTGCCAGCTCACGACGACAGAGCTCTGGGGCCAACGTCCTGACTTTC.

In this sample, this clonotype turned up many times. The CDR3 sequence is CASSPGQGGSLGYTF. DNA of the CDR3: TGCGCCAGCAGCCCGGGACAGGGAGGCTCTTTGGGCTACACCTTC. The chain recombines TRBV5-1 with TRBJ1-2; 9 bases are shared with TRBD1. The CDR3 sequence is 15 residues long. In germline, CDR1 is SGHRS, CDR2 YFSETQ. Trimming at V came to 4 bases and at J to 8 bases, leaving 12 bases not matched to a gene.

This clonotype was seen many times. V usage is TRBV7-2 and J usage is TRBJ2-7; maybe TRBD1 (5 bases). Germline CDR1 is SGHTA and CDR2 is FQGNSA. The CDR3 is made up of 14 amino acids. V gave up 3 bases and J gave up 6 bases, with 15 bases separating them. CDR3 region: CASSFGRGPFEQYF. The CDR3 nucleotides read TGTGCCAGCAGCTTCGGTAGGGGTCCCTTCGAGCAGTACTTC.

This clonotype occurred many times. The chain couples TRBV7-2 to TRBJ2-2, with D unresolved. V lost 2 bases and J lost 4, with 14 bases in between. Looked up from germline, CDR1 is SGHTA and CDR2 is FQGNSA. This CDR3 region has 16 residues. The CDR3 loop reads CASSLSRTLGTGELFF. CDR3 coding DNA: TGTGCCAGCAGCTTAAGTCGGACGCTGGGCACCGGGGAGCTGTTTTTT.

This clonotype was found many times. The gene calls are TRBV7-8 and TRBJ2-2; 10 bases are a match to TRBD1. Germline CDR1 reads SGHVS; CDR2 reads FQNEAQ. V was pared by 5 bases and J by 7 bases, with 10 bases of the junction left unmatched. CDR3 length: 16 amino acids. Here the CDR3 reads CASSASGTGDVGELFF. The CDR3 nucleotides are TGTGCCAGCAGCGCATCCGGGACAGGGGATGTCGGGGAGCTGTTTTTT.

The chain joins TRBV6-1 to TRBJ1-4; D is uncertain. The CDR3 is made up of 15 amino acids. Germline V gene data show CDR1 as MNHNS and CDR2 as SASEGT. The germline V and J ends were trimmed by 2 bases and 0 bases, with 7 bases remaining between them. The CDR3 sequence is CASSEHDATNEKLFF. CDR3 in DNA: TGTGCCAGCAGTGAACACGACGCAACTAATGAAAAACTGTTTTTT.

This clonotype was seen just once. This may arise from a read error, as a much more abundant clone is one base away. DNA for the CDR3: TGTGCCAGCAGTGATGGTCGCACAGATACGCAGCATTTT. Its translation is CASSDGRTDTQHF. The chain links TRBV2 to TRBJ2-3; D ambiguous. TRBJ1-5 matches the DNA end more closely, so the J call is doubtful. CDR3 length equals 13 residues. Germline CDR1 and CDR2: SNHLY and FYNNEI.

This clonotype was seen a few times. The chain links TRBV20-1 to TRBJ2-1; tentative D call: TRBD2 (7 bases). The V end lost 0 bases, the J end lost 3 bases, and 15 bases lay between the germline ends. Germline assignment: CDR1 DFQATT and CDR2 SNEGSKA (reference sequence). The CDR3 is made up of 16 amino acids. CDR3 coding DNA: TGCAGTGCTAGAGACCGGTGGGGGGGCGACTACAATGAGCAGTTCTTC. Its translation is CSARDRWGGDYNEQFF.

This chain uses TRBV7-2 with TRBJ2-1; 10 bases are shared with TRBD2. The CDR3 covers 15 residues. In germline, CDR1 is SGHTA, CDR2 FQGNSA. The trim removed 3 bases at V and 8 bases at J, leaving 7 bases unmatched. For the CDR3, the DNA is TGTGCCAGCAGCTTCCGCGAGCGGGAGGGCCATGAGCAGTTCTTC. The encoded protein is CASSFREREGHEQFF.

Remarks on this clonotype: This clone may be a read error of a much larger clone one base away. The chain's CDR3 is CASSPRHRNEKLFF. The DNA of the CDR3 is TGTGCCAGCAGTCCAAGACACCGTAATGAAAAACTGTTTTTT. The chain joins TRBV25-1 to TRBJ1-4; no clear D. This CDR3 region has 14 residues. Trimming removed 5 bases from V and 4 bases from J, with 11 bases in between. CDR1 is MGHDK, CDR2 SYGVNS, per germline.

The gene calls are TRBV7-2 and TRBJ2-7; D gene ambiguous. Germline V gene data show CDR1 as SGHTA and CDR2 as FQGNSA. The CDR3 length is 14 residues. V lost 5 bases and J 6 bases, leaving 17 bases between the germline ends. The DNA for the CDR3 is TGTGCCAGCAGCCCCGGGCCGTATGCGTCCGAGCAGTACTTC. Translated: CASSPGPYASEQYF. The full variable domain, in which reference TRBV7-2 and TRBJ2-7 provide the parts outside the CDR3, is GAGVSQSPSNKVTEKGKDVELRCDPISGHTALYWYRQSLGQGLEFLIYFQGNSAPDKSGLPSDRFSAERTGGSVSTLTIQRTQQEDSAVYLCASSPGPYASEQYFGPGTRLTVT.

This clonotype was detected ten times or more. The V gene is TRBV10-1, the J gene TRBJ2-7; D not certain. V was clipped by 4 bases and J by 3 bases, with 7 bases between them. The germline V gene encodes CDR1 WNHNN and CDR2 SYGVQD (reference sequence). The CDR3 loop spans 12 amino acids. The CDR3 DNA follows: TGCGCCAGCAGTGGACTGGACTACGAGCAGTACTTC. This encodes CASSGLDYEQYF.

This clonotype has a count of ten or more. The chain has TRBV6-2 or TRBV6-3 and TRBJ2-1, with 11 bases lining up with TRBD1. This CDR3 is built from 14 residues. Germline values: CDR1 MNHEY, CDR2 SVGEGT. V was clipped by 5 bases and J by 8 bases; unmatched bases: 5. CDR3 residues: CASSRRTGGYEQFF. The CDR3 nucleotides are TGTGCCAGCAGTCGCCGGACAGGGGGCTATGAGCAGTTCTTC.

There are many counts of this clonotype. V is TRBV7-2 and J is TRBJ1-4; TRBD1 agrees at 8 bases. V dropped 5 bases and J dropped 8; count of bases not matched to a gene: 10. The CDR3 runs to 15 residues. Per the germline V gene, CDR1 is SGHTA and CDR2 is FQGNSA. CDR3 residues: CASSPRQGRVEKLFF. The CDR3 DNA reads TGTGCCAGCAGCCCGAGACAGGGGCGGGTGGAAAAACTGTTTTTT.

This clonotype appeared many times. The chain is built from TRBV7-8 and TRBJ2-3; 8 bases are shared with TRBD2. Trimming cost V 5 bases and J 2 bases; bases outside gene matches: 12. CDR1 is SGHVS, CDR2 FQNEAQ, per germline. The CDR3 spans 17 residues. The chain's CDR3 is CASSLTRLARNTDTQYF. The CDR3 DNA follows: TGTGCCAGCAGCCTGACGAGACTAGCGAGGAACACAGATACGCAGTATTTT.

Many counts were recorded for this clonotype. The chain carries TRBV10-3 and TRBJ1-5, with 9 positions matching TRBD1. After removal of 7 bases from V and 4 bases from J, the junction contained 14 bases not matched to a gene. Germline V gene sequence: CDR1 ENHRY, CDR2 SYGVKD. This CDR3 has 17 amino acids. The CDR3 sequence is CAITLGQGILFNQPQHF. The CDR3 DNA follows: TGTGCCATCACCCTGGGACAGGGAATTCTTTTTAATCAGCCCCAGCATTTT.